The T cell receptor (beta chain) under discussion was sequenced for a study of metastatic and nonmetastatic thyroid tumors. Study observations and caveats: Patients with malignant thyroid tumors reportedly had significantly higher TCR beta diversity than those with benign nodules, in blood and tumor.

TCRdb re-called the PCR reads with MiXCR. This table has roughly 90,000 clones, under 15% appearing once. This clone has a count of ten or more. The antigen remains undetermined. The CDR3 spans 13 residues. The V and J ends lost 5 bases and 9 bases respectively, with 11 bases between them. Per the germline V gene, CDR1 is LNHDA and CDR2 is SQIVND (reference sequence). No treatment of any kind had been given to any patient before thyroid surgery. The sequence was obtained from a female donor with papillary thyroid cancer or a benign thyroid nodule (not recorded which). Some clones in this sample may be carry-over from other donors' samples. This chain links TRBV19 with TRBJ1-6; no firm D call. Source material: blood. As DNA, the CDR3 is TGTGCCAGTAGTCTTTCGACCACTTCACCCCTCCACTTT. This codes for CASSLSTTSPLHF.